Below are 21 T cell receptor beta chains sequenced from a single sample in a study of regulatory T cells in long-lasting Graves disease. Sample time point: newly diagnosed GD, antithyroid drugs for less than 3 months. Researchers made the TCR library from RNA that was extracted from PBMCs. Arm-PCR with iRepertoire HTBI primers amplified the CDR3 regions for these TCR beta libraries. TCRdb itself ran the multiplex PCR reads through MiXCR, one entry per CDR3 protein. The sample contains 600,000 to 650,000 distinct CDR3 sequences, roughly 15% of which appear only once. These data were also reused for a study on T cells in Graves' hyperthyroidism and ophthalmopathy.

The source material was peripheral blood mononuclear cells (PBMCs), sampled at new diagnosis, from a patient treated with antithyroid drugs. These receptors were taken from a woman in her twenties or thirties with Graves disease.

CDR3 nucleotides: TGTGCCAGCAGCACAAAACCGCTTAGTATCGAGCAGTTCTTC. Its translation: CASSTKPLSIEQFF. The V gene is TRBV3-1, the J gene TRBJ2-1; D is undetermined. Trimming removed 5 bases from V and 10 bases from J, with 18 bases in between. This CDR3 has 14 amino acids. The V gene's germline CDR1 is LGHDT and CDR2 YNNKEL (reference sequence).

This clonotype was seen ten or more times. The rearrangement joins TRBV6-1 to TRBJ2-3; 10 bases map to TRBD1. Germline trimming cut 5 bases from V and 6 bases from J; bases unmatched to any gene: 8. The CDR3 totals 15 residues. CDR1 MNHNS and CDR2 SASEGT come from the germline V gene. The CDR3 region has the DNA TGTGCCAGCAGTAACCGACAGGGGGCTAAGGATACGCAGTATTTT. Its protein is CASSNRQGAKDTQYF.

The sample holds many counts of this clonotype. The chain couples TRBV11-2 to TRBJ1-1; no reliable D call. Trimming removed 1 base from V and 2 bases from J, with 11 bases in between. This CDR3 comprises 15 residues. The germline V gene encodes CDR1 SGHAT and CDR2 FQNNGV. The CDR3 region is CASSLASGANTEAFF. In DNA, the CDR3 is TGTGCCAGCAGCTTAGCTTCAGGAGCTAACACTGAAGCTTTCTTT.

The sample holds a few counts of this clonotype. The chain couples TRBV7-9 to TRBJ2-7; 9 bases are a match to TRBD1. The V segment lost 5 bases and the J segment 2 bases; nucleotides outside the gene matches: 7. This CDR3 is built from 15 residues. Germline CDR1 reads SEHNR; CDR2 reads FQNEAQ (reference sequence). CDR3: CASSQTGQGTYEQYF. CDR3 DNA: TGTGCCAGCAGCCAGACAGGACAGGGGACCTACGAGCAGTACTTC. Full variable domain (outside the CDR3, taken from reference TRBV7-9 and TRBJ2-7): DTGVSQNPRHKITKRGQNVTFRCDPISEHNRLYWYRQTLGQGPEFLTYFQNEAQLEKSRLLSDRFSAERPKGSFSTLEIQRTEQGDSAMYLCASSQTGQGTYEQYFGPGTRLTVT.

The gene calls are TRBV6-2 or TRBV6-3 and TRBJ1-5; maybe TRBD1 (6 bases). This CDR3 has 15 residues. The ends were cut back, 4 bases at V and 4 bases at J, with 14 bases in the middle. The germline V gene encodes CDR1 MNHEY and CDR2 SVGEGT. CDR3 sequence: CASSSSGQRNQPQHF. CDR3 bases: TGTGCCAGCAGTTCCTCAGGACAGAGAAATCAGCCCCAGCATTTT.

This clonotype was seen ten or more times. V usage is TRBV27 and J usage is TRBJ1-2, with 9 bases aligning to TRBD1. The germline gives CDR1 MNHEY, CDR2 SMNVEV (reference sequence). Losses at the gene ends were 6 bases for V and 6 bases for J; bases not matched to a gene: 11. The CDR3 covers 15 residues. CDR3 in amino acids: CASRTLSDRGHGYTF. The DNA of the CDR3 is TGTGCCAGCAGGACCCTTTCGGACAGGGGACATGGCTACACCTTC.

This clonotype was found once. The chain links TRBV7-2 to TRBJ2-1; TRBD2 matches at 14 bases. There are 14 residues in the CDR3. Germline trimming cut 4 bases from V and 7 bases from J; bases unmatched to any gene: 0. In germline, CDR1 is SGHTA, CDR2 FQGNSA. In DNA, the CDR3 is TGTGCCAGCAGCTGGACTAGCGGGGGGAATGAGCAGTTCTTC. Encoded protein: CASSWTSGGNEQFF.

This clonotype came up many times. J is TRBJ2-7 and V is TRBV7-2; no definite D call. The CDR3 runs to 13 residues. CDR1 is SGHTA, CDR2 FQGNSA, per germline. V lost 0 bases and J lost 4, with 7 bases in between. The CDR3 DNA is TGTGCCAGCAGCTTAGCTCCCCCTTACGAGCAGTACTTC. This codes for CASSLAPPYEQYF.

This clonotype was detected only a few times. The V call is TRBV6-5, the J call TRBJ2-1, with 13 bases matching TRBD2. The CDR3 has 16 residues. Germline V gives CDR1 MNHEY, CDR2 SVGAGI. The trim removed 4 bases at V and 7 bases at J, leaving 7 bases unmatched. CDR3 loop: CASSWRTSGSINEQFF. CDR3 bases: TGTGCCAGCAGTTGGAGGACTAGCGGGAGTATAAATGAGCAGTTCTTC.

This clonotype was detected a few times. This sequence joins TRBV6-1 and TRBJ1-5; no reliable D call. The CDR3 has 14 residues. The germline CDR1 and CDR2 sequences are MNHNS and SASEGT. V lost 7 bases and J lost 1, with 11 bases in between. CDR3 DNA: TGTGCCAGCAATACGGATAGGAGCAATCAGCCCCAGCATTTT. Translated: CASNTDRSNQPQHF.

This clonotype was recorded once. V and J are TRBV11-2 and TRBJ2-5, with D perhaps matching TRBD2 (6 bases). V lost 5 bases and J lost 1, with 17 bases in between. CDR1 is SGHAT, CDR2 FQNNGV, per germline. The CDR3 covers 16 residues. CDR3 in DNA: TGTGCCAGCAGCCAAGATCAGGCTAGCGTCCAAGAGACCCAGTACTTC. As protein: CASSQDQASVQETQYF. The whole variable domain, remainder taken from reference TRBV11-2 and TRBJ2-5, is EAGVAQSPRYKIIEKRQSVAFWCNPISGHATLYWYQQILGQGPKLLIQFQNNGVVDDSQLPKDRFSAERLKGVDSTLKIQPAKLEDSAVYLCASSQDQASVQETQYFGPGTRLLVL.

This clonotype was seen ten or more times. The chain is built from TRBV20-1 and TRBJ2-1; 9 positions match TRBD2. Germline V gene sequence: CDR1 DFQATT, CDR2 SNEGSKA (reference sequence). The CDR3 consists of 14 residues. Trimming at V came to 2 bases and at J to 2 bases, leaving 1 base not matched to a gene. CDR3 coding DNA: TGCAGTGCTAGACTAGCGGGACCCTACAATGAGCAGTTCTTC. Its protein product is CSARLAGPYNEQFF.

This clonotype was observed a few times. CDR3: CASSFGQMNTEAFF. Here the CDR3 DNA reads TGCGCCAGCAGCTTTGGACAGATGAACACTGAAGCTTTCTTT. V usage is TRBV5-1 and J usage is TRBJ1-1, with D perhaps TRBD1 (6 bases). The germline V and J ends were trimmed by 2 bases and 0 bases, with 8 bases remaining between them. CDR3 length: 14 amino acids. The germline CDR1 and CDR2 sequences are SGHRS and YFSETQ.

To note about this clonotype: A clone one base away is much larger, so this may be a read error. This chain uses TRBV11-1 with TRBJ2-2, with D unresolved. CDR3 length equals 15 residues. Germline CDR1 reads SGHAT; CDR2 reads FQDESV (reference sequence). The CDR3 DNA reads as TGTGCCAGCAGCCCGGATCTCTTGGGCACCAGGGAGCTGTTTTTT. Translated: CASSPDLLGTRELFF.

This clonotype was observed many times. The genes are TRBV28 and TRBJ2-7, with D uncertain. There are 10 residues in the CDR3. Trimming stripped 10 bases from V and 3 bases from J, with 7 bases between. Germline V gene sequence: CDR1 MDHEN, CDR2 SYDVKM. The CDR3 DNA is TGTGCCAACAAAGGCTACGAGCAGTACTTC. Amino acids: CANKGYEQYF.

This clonotype was counted a few times. V is TRBV20-1 and J is TRBJ2-1; TRBD1 matches 11 bases. V lost 7 bases and J lost 7; bases outside the gene matches: 9. CDR1 DFQATT and CDR2 SNEGSKA come from the germline V gene (reference sequence). The CDR3 runs to 14 residues. CDR3 in DNA: TGCAGTGGGGCCGGGACAGGGGGTGGGAATGAGCAGTTCTTC. Encoded protein: CSGAGTGGGNEQFF.

The chain uses TRBV29-1 and TRBJ2-7; TRBD1 agrees at 7 bases. Trimming cost V 7 bases and J 3 bases; bases outside gene matches: 3. This CDR3 contains 11 residues. Germline V gives CDR1 SQVTM, CDR2 ANQGSEA. Here the CDR3 reads CSGGQSYEQYF. CDR3 nucleotide sequence: TGCAGCGGGGGACAGAGCTACGAGCAGTACTTC.

The chain has TRBV18 and TRBJ2-7, with a possible D match to TRBD2 (5 bases). In germline, CDR1 is KGHSH, CDR2 LQKENI. The CDR3 contains 16 residues. Trimming left V 6 bases short and J 5 bases short, with 23 bases between. Here the CDR3 reads CASSQHPRADLHEQYF. The CDR3 DNA sequence: TGTGCCAGCTCGCAACACCCGCGGGCCGATCTACACGAGCAGTACTTC.

This clonotype was observed many times. This rearrangement joins TRBV28 to TRBJ2-7, with D possibly matching TRBD1 (5 bases). V dropped 1 base and J dropped 2 bases, with 9 bases sitting between them. The CDR3 covers 14 residues. Germline lookup yields CDR1 MDHEN and CDR2 SYDVKM. The CDR3 loop is CASSLSGPAYEQYF. CDR3 nucleotides: TGTGCCAGCAGTTTATCAGGGCCGGCCTACGAGCAGTACTTC. The variable domain in full, with the rest retrieved from reference TRBV28 and TRBJ2-7, is DVKVTQSSRYLVKRTGEKVFLECVQDMDHENMFWYRQDPGLGLRLIYFSYDVKMKEKGDIPEGYSVSREKKERFSLILESASTNQTSMYLCASSLSGPAYEQYFGPGTRLTVT.

Ten or more counts support this clonotype. This rearrangement joins TRBV7-6 to TRBJ2-1; 9 bases fit TRBD2. Germline CDR1 is SGHVS and CDR2 is FNYEAQ. There are 12 residues in the CDR3. With 4 bases clipped from V and 12 bases from J, the junction kept 4 bases outside the gene matches. The CDR3 DNA is TGTGCCAGCAGCTACCAAGCGGGAGGGCAGTTCTTC. Protein product: CASSYQAGGQFF. Based on the CDR3 plus reference TRBV7-6 and TRBJ2-1, the full variable domain is GAGVSQSPRYKVTKRGQDVALRCDPISGHVSLYWYRQALGQGPEFLTYFNYEAQQDKSGLPNDRFSAERPEGSISTLTIQRTEQRDSAMYRCASSYQAGGQFFGPGTRLTVL.

The J gene is TRBJ1-6, the V gene TRBV9; D unclear. Trimming took off 0 bases at V and 2 bases at J, with 9 bases between the two ends. Germline CDR1 SGDLS, CDR2 YYNGEE. CDR3 size: 16 residues. The CDR3 here is CASSVGSKAYNSPLHF. Here the CDR3 DNA reads TGTGCCAGCAGCGTAGGGTCCAAAGCCTATAATTCACCCCTCCACTTT.